A selection of T cell receptor beta chains follows, all from one sample in a study of CXCR3-negative and CXCR3-positive naive CD8 T cells. After re-calling the 5' RACE reads, TCRdb lists one entry per CDR3 protein, DNA absent. Its listing shows more than 50,000 distinct CDR3 sequences. Sequencing input: naive CXCR3- CD8+ T cells from blood. The receptors were sampled from a human donor in good health. Some clones in this sample may be carry-over from other donors' samples. Both conserved end residues are part of each CDR3.

v_call: TRBV29-1
j_call: TRBJ1-5
cdr3_aa: CSVEGTGSKGGSNQPQHF

v_call: TRBV28
j_call: TRBJ2-7
cdr3_aa: CASSHRDMICEQYF

v_call: TRBV16
j_call: TRBJ1-1
cdr3_aa: CASSQSLVTGAKLTEAFF

v_call: TRBV27
j_call: TRBJ2-7
cdr3_aa: CASSGRLSSYEQYF

v_call: TRBV5-1
j_call: TRBJ2-5
cdr3_aa: CASSLAGPDSYQETQYF

v_call: TRBV4-3
j_call: TRBJ2-1
cdr3_aa: CASSQGTGNEQFF

v_call: TRBV25-1
j_call: TRBJ1-2
cdr3_aa: CASNQGTGGNYGYTF

v_call: TRBV3-1
j_call: TRBJ2-1
cdr3_aa: CASSQDLRGLYNEQFF

v_call: TRBV6-2/TRBV6-3
j_call: TRBJ2-2
cdr3_aa: CASRMGLAIGGELFF

v_call: TRBV6-2/TRBV6-3
j_call: TRBJ2-2
cdr3_aa: CASSYSDPPGELFF

v_call: TRBV10-3
j_call: TRBJ1-1
cdr3_aa: CAISDPGAMNTEAFF

v_call: TRBV6-2/TRBV6-3
j_call: TRBJ2-7
cdr3_aa: CASQLRGSYEQYF

v_call: TRBV5-6
j_call: TRBJ2-7
cdr3_aa: CASSLVGTVYEQYF

v_call: TRBV7-2
j_call: TRBJ2-4
cdr3_aa: CASSLLWGNIQYF

v_call: TRBV29-1
j_call: TRBJ2-5
cdr3_aa: CSVGTSWGQYF

v_call: TRBV6-2/TRBV6-3
j_call: TRBJ2-3
cdr3_aa: CASSYLRPSGEADTQYF

v_call: TRBV29-1
j_call: TRBJ2-6
cdr3_aa: CSVGGQGPGANVLTF

v_call: TRBV29-1
j_call: TRBJ2-7
cdr3_aa: CSVVGLAGESSYEQYF

v_call: TRBV6-5
j_call: TRBJ2-7
cdr3_aa: CASSLGPEQYF

v_call: TRBV5-1
j_call: TRBJ2-7
cdr3_aa: CASSLTLLGQSYEQYF

v_call: TRBV23-1
j_call: TRBJ2-7
cdr3_aa: CASSQSGTSSSYEQYF

v_call: TRBV7-8
j_call: TRBJ2-7
cdr3_aa: CASSYQGQYYEQYF

v_call: TRBV9
j_call: TRBJ2-1
cdr3_aa: CASSVGSSGARDEQFF

v_call: TRBV10-3
j_call: TRBJ2-3
cdr3_aa: CAISDPGWAADTQYF

v_call: TRBV7-2
j_call: TRBJ1-5
cdr3_aa: CASSLRTGASNQPQHF

v_call: TRBV3-1
j_call: TRBJ2-1
cdr3_aa: CASSLQWTRSSYNEQFF

v_call: TRBV9
j_call: TRBJ2-7
cdr3_aa: CASSAETGPIYEQYF

v_call: TRBV5-1
j_call: TRBJ2-5
cdr3_aa: CASRGDGGQETQYF

v_call: TRBV7-3
j_call: TRBJ2-3
cdr3_aa: CASSPGQSTDTQYF

v_call: TRBV29-1
j_call: TRBJ2-2
cdr3_aa: CSVEFGLGTGELFF

v_call: TRBV12-3/TRBV12-4
j_call: TRBJ1-1
cdr3_aa: CASSLSTEAFF

v_call: TRBV19
j_call: TRBJ2-6
cdr3_aa: CASSRGARGANVLTF

v_call: TRBV20-1
j_call: TRBJ2-7
cdr3_aa: CSASPLYGQGGDEQYF

v_call: TRBV28
j_call: TRBJ2-7
cdr3_aa: CASSRWGEQYF

v_call: TRBV14
j_call: TRBJ2-1
cdr3_aa: CASSQDAGAADEQFF